A selection of T cell receptor beta chains follows, all from one sample in a study of CD8+CD57+ T cells in acquired aplastic anemia. TCRdb analysed the reads with MiXCR anew, one entry per CDR3 protein. The sample records around 200,000 distinct CDR3 sequences, roughly 57% being singletons. Input material: sorted CD4+, CD8+, or CD8+CD57+ T cells (not recorded which) from PBMCs. The receptors here all came from a human donor in good health. The CDR3 runs from the conserved cysteine through the conserved F or W. The D gene is left open where the match is weak. Size is omitted from some rows. Given values are once, few, many or a class for expanded clones.

V	D	size	J	CDR3	DNA
TRBV7-7	-	many	TRBJ2-1	CASSLELRDEQFF	TGTGCTAGCAGCTTAGAGTTGAGGGATGAGCAGTTCTTC
TRBV24-1	-	once	TRBJ2-3	CATSDLGRGADTQYF	TGTGCCACCAGTGATTTGGGGAGAGGGGCAGATACGCAGTATTTT
TRBV7-4	-	once	TRBJ2-5	CASSFGGTETQYF	TGTGCCAGCAGCTTTGGGGGTACGGAGACCCAGTACTTC
TRBV13	TRBD2	-	TRBJ2-5	CASSLAGDYETQYF	TGTGCCAGCAGCTTAGCCGGGGACTACGAGACCCAGTACTTC
TRBV7-9	TRBD1	once	TRBJ1-6	CASSPGDRVNSPLHF	TGTGCCAGCAGCCCGGGGGACAGGGTAAATTCACCCCTCCACTTT
TRBV4-3	-	once	TRBJ2-1	CASSQGQTDANTEQFF	TGCGCCAGCAGCCAAGGACAGACAGATGCGAACACTGAGCAGTTCTTC
TRBV7-2	-	-	TRBJ2-1	CASSLAFSGTYNEQFF	TGTGCCAGCAGCTTAGCGTTTAGCGGAACCTACAATGAGCAGTTCTTC
TRBV20-1	TRBD1	-	TRBJ1-2	CSADPQTGFNGYTF	TGCAGTGCGGATCCCCAGACAGGGTTTAACGGCTACACCTTC
TRBV7-3	-	-	TRBJ2-7	CASSLTRGGYEQYF	TGTGCCAGCAGCTTAACTCGCGGAGGATACGAGCAGTACTTC
TRBV19	-	-	TRBJ2-2	CASLGGELFF	TGTGCCAGTCTCGGCGGGGAGCTGTTTTTT
TRBV11-2	TRBD2	many	TRBJ2-5	CASSPTGLAGGTQETQYF	TGTGCCAGCAGCCCAACGGGACTAGCGGGGGGCACCCAAGAGACCCAGTACTTC
TRBV15	-	-	TRBJ2-3	CATSRDRVNADTQYF	TGTGCCACCAGCAGAGATCGCGTCAACGCAGATACGCAGTATTTT
TRBV20-1	TRBD2	-	TRBJ2-7	CSARVVSGGLFDEQYF	TGCAGTGCTAGAGTTGTAAGCGGGGGGCTTTTCGACGAGCAGTACTTC
TRBV5-1	-	once	TRBJ2-1	CASSLIWGNEQFF	TGCGCCAGCAGCTTAATTTGGGGCAATGAGCAGTTCTTC
TRBV20-1	-	many	TRBJ1-1	CSARERGDTEAFF	TGCAGTGCTAGAGAGAGAGGAGACACTGAAGCTTTCTTT
TRBV9	-	many	TRBJ2-1	CASSVELGSSYNEQFF	TGTGCCAGCAGCGTAGAATTGGGGAGCTCCTACAATGAGCAGTTCTTC
TRBV7-8	-	-	TRBJ1-4	CASSLDGRGREKLFF	TGTGCCAGCAGCTTAGACGGCAGGGGCCGGGAAAAACTGTTTTTT
TRBV7-9	-	-	TRBJ2-5	CASSESRVPGRRETQYF	TGTGCCAGCAGCGAGAGCAGGGTTCCGGGGCGTCGAGAGACCCAGTACTTC
TRBV9	-	many	TRBJ1-3	CASSPTASSGNTIYF	TGTGCCAGCAGCCCGACGGCCAGCTCTGGAAACACCATATATTTT
TRBV7-9	-	-	TRBJ1-2	CASSPTQGVGSGYTF	TGTGCCAGCAGCCCGACACAGGGTGTCGGAAGTGGCTACACCTTC
TRBV9	TRBD2	-	TRBJ2-3	CASSAGTSGADTQYF	TGTGCCAGCAGCGCCGGGACTAGCGGGGCAGATACGCAGTATTTT
TRBV15	TRBD1	few	TRBJ2-7	CATSRQGSYEQYF	TGTGCCACCAGTCGACAGGGTTCCTACGAGCAGTACTTC
TRBV20-1	-	-	TRBJ1-6	CSALSGSYNSPLHF	TGCAGTGCTCTTTCTGGCTCCTATAATTCACCCCTCCACTTT
TRBV10-3	-	-	TRBJ1-1	CAIGRGGENTEAFF	TGTGCCATCGGCCGAGGGGGAGAGAACACTGAAGCTTTCTTT
TRBV2	TRBD1	few	TRBJ2-7	CASSVRQGSYEQYF	TGTGCCAGCAGTGTACGACAGGGGAGCTACGAGCAGTACTTC
TRBV20-1	TRBD1	-	TRBJ2-7	CSATRQGVNEQYF	TGCAGTGCTACGCGACAGGGCGTCAACGAGCAGTACTTC
TRBV2	-	-	TRBJ2-7	CASSEAFGRGYEQYF	TGTGCCAGCAGTGAAGCATTCGGCAGGGGCTACGAGCAGTACTTC
TRBV5-1	-	once	TRBJ2-3	CASSVENTDTQYF	TGTGCCAGCAGCGTAGAAAACACAGATACGCAGTATTTT
TRBV2	-	once	TRBJ1-1	CASLQVPNTEAFF	TGTGCCAGCTTACAGGTCCCGAACACTGAAGCTTTCTTT
TRBV10-2	-	-	TRBJ2-2	CASSESGRTGELFF	TGCGCCAGCAGTGAGTCAGGGCGCACCGGGGAGCTGTTTTTT
TRBV10-3	-	-	TRBJ2-2	CAISESSITGELFF	TGTGCCATCAGTGAGTCGAGCATCACCGGGGAGCTGTTCTTT
TRBV7-6	-	few	TRBJ1-6	CASSTQGYNSPLHF	TGTGCCAGCAGCACCCAGGGATATAATTCACCCCTCCACTTT
TRBV10-3	TRBD1	few	TRBJ2-5	CAISEPGTGLVETQYF	TGTGCCATCAGTGAGCCCGGGACAGGGTTAGTGGAGACCCAGTACTTC
TRBV7-4	-	-	TRBJ2-3	CASSSPPTGFTDTQYF	TGTGCCAGCAGCTCCCCACCCACAGGGTTTACAGATACGCAGTATTTT
TRBV19	-	-	TRBJ2-1	CASSIDGSVAYSEQFF	TGTGCCAGTAGTATAGATGGGAGCGTTGCCTACAGCGAGCAGTTCTTC
TRBV15	-	-	TRBJ1-6	CATRGGLGNSPLHF	TGTGCCACCAGGGGGGGTCTAGGAAATTCACCCCTCCACTTT
TRBV20-1	-	-	TRBJ2-3	CSAPQGTDYNEQYF	TGCAGTGCTCCCCAGGGTACGGACTACAATGAGCAGTATTTT
TRBV5-1	-	-	TRBJ1-1	CASSEGSTEAFF	TGCGCCAGCAGCGAAGGGAGCACTGAGGCTTTCTTT
TRBV7-4	-	-	TRBJ1-2	CASSLDDRYYGYTF	TGTGCCAGCAGCCTGGATGACAGATACTATGGCTACACCTTC
TRBV5-6	-	many	TRBJ1-1	CASSSGVGTEAFF	TGTGCCAGCAGCTCGGGGGTTGGCACTGAAGCTTTCTTT
TRBV7-9	-	-	TRBJ1-3	CASSLAGGSSGNTIYF	TGTGCCAGCAGCTTAGCCGGGGGAAGTTCTGGAAACACCATATATTTT
TRBV24-1	-	-	TRBJ2-2	CATSDLPPGSNTGELFF	TGTGCCACCAGTGATTTGCCCCCGGGGTCGAACACCGGGGAGCTGTTTTTT
TRBV19	-	once	TRBJ2-1	CASSMSSQVSNEQFF	TGTGCCAGTAGTATGAGCAGCCAAGTTTCCAATGAGCAGTTCTTC
TRBV7-6	TRBD2	-	TRBJ2-7	CASSPRLAGAGYEQYF	TGTGCCAGCAGCCCCAGATTAGCGGGAGCAGGTTACGAGCAGTACTTC
TRBV7-3	-	-	TRBJ2-5	CASSLTNQETQYF	TGTGCCAGCAGCTTAACTAACCAAGAGACCCAGTACTTC
TRBV24-1	-	-	TRBJ1-2	CATSEQGNWGYTF	TGTGCCACCAGTGAACAGGGTAATTGGGGCTACACCTTC
TRBV27	TRBD1	many	TRBJ1-6	CASSLSPGQGINSPLHF	TGTGCCAGCAGTTTATCCCCGGGACAGGGAATAAATTCACCCCTCCACTTT
TRBV7-9	TRBD1	-	TRBJ2-1	CASSTGTGVNEQFF	TGTGCCAGCAGCACCGGGACAGGCGTCAATGAGCAGTTCTTC